This TCR beta chain was captured in a study of T cells in Graves' hyperthyroidism and ophthalmopathy. Findings of the study overall: Most thyroid clonotypes with frequency above 0.001 were detected in blood. The model predicted ophthalmopathy a median 6.5 months before onset.

Uncontrolled infection, other autoimmune disease, pregnancy or lactation barred patients from enrollment. It was 10 ml of fresh peripheral blood that supplied the PBMCs. Germline CDR1 SGHTA, CDR2 FQGNSA. The V and J ends lost 2 bases and 4 bases, in that order; junction bases with no gene match: 6. The CDR3 extends over 16 amino acids. Many counts were recorded for this clonotype. What it recognizes is unknown. Researchers took RNA transcripts and amplified the TCR beta CDR3 regions from them. The study used the HTBI primer set for a first-round RT-PCR of the TCR CDR3. TCRdb processed the multiplex PCR reads anew with MiXCR; each CDR3 protein has one entry. Altogether about 400,000 distinct CDR3 sequences are present, roughly 13% being singletons, with the ten largest covering about 5%.

The rearrangement links TRBV7-2 to TRBJ2-1; 9 positions agree with TRBD1. Sample: blood. The receptor was isolated from a young woman with Graves' hyperthyroidism. DNA for the CDR3: TGTGCCAGCAGCTTAACGGCGACAGGGGGGTACAATGAGCAGTTCTTC. It yields the protein CASSLTATGGYNEQFF. Based on the CDR3 plus reference TRBV7-2 and TRBJ2-1, the full variable domain is GAGVSQSPSNKVTEKGKDVELRCDPISGHTALYWYRQSLGQGLEFLIYFQGNSAPDKSGLPSDRFSAERTGGSVSTLTIQRTQQEDSAVYLCASSLTATGGYNEQFFGPGTRLTVL.